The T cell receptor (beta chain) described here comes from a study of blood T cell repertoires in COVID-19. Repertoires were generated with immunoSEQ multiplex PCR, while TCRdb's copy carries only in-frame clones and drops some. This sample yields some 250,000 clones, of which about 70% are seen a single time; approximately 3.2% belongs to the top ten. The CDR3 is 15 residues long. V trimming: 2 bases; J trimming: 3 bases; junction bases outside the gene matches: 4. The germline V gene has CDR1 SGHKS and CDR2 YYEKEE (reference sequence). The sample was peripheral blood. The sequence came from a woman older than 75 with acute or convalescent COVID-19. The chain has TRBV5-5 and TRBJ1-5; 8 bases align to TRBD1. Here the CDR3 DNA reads TGTGCCAGCAGCTTCCGGACAGGGAACAATCAGCCCCAGCATTTT. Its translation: CASSFRTGNNQPQHF.